This TCR beta chain was obtained from a study of blood T cell repertoires in COVID-19. Here immunoSEQ multiplex PCR was the method, and the copy in TCRdb shows in-frame clones only, minus some. The sample has around 46,000 clones, approximately 83% seen once. CDR1 LNHDA and CDR2 SQIVND come from the germline V gene (reference sequence). V was trimmed by 7 bases and J by 9 bases, leaving 13 bases between them. The CDR3 consists of 13 residues. The sequencing sample was made of peripheral blood. This receptor was identified in a woman of 80 years or more with COVID-19, enrolled during active disease. The genes are TRBV19 and TRBJ1-6, with D perhaps TRBD1 (5 bases). DNA for the CDR3: TGTGCCAGTAACGTAGGGGTGCGTTCACCCCTCCACTTT. Amino acids: CASNVGVRSPLHF.